Listed below are T cell receptor beta chains from one sample, sequenced in a study of blood T cell repertoires in COVID-19. TCRdb's table, derived via immunoSEQ multiplex PCR, lists solely in-frame clones and lacks some. The data hold 150,000 to 200,000 clones, with roughly three quarters observed a single time. What was sequenced was PBMCs or T cells enriched from blood (not recorded which). The receptors derive from a man in his fifties or sixties who had been exposed to COVID-19. The CDR3 runs from the conserved cysteine through the conserved F or W. A D gene is named only where the DNA matches it firmly. Clone size, where shown, is once, few, many, or a class for clones that have expanded.

D gene	clone size	V gene	J gene	CDR3 DNA	CDR3 protein
TRBD2	.	TRBV10-3	TRBJ2-2	TGTGCCATCAGTGAGGGTGTTAGCGGGAGCGCCGGGGAGCTGTTTTTT	CAISEGVSGSAGELFF
TRBD2	once	TRBV7-9	TRBJ2-1	TGTGCCAGCAGCCTCGGGGGGGGCAAGTACGATGAGCAGTTCTTC	CASSLGGGKYDEQFF
TRBD1	.	TRBV18	TRBJ2-5	TGTGCCAGCTCACCCGTCCAGACAGGGGGCGCGGGGACCCAGTACTTC	CASSPVQTGGAGTQYF
TRBD2	.	TRBV7-7	TRBJ2-1	TGTGCCAGCAGCTTAGGAGCGGGACTTAACAATGAGCAGTTCTTC	CASSLGAGLNNEQFF
.	.	TRBV7-9	TRBJ1-1	TGTGCCAGCAGCCGTATGAACACTGAAGCTTTCTTT	CASSRMNTEAFF
TRBD2	.	TRBV19	TRBJ2-1	TGTGCCAGTAGTATTGAGGTCCTAGCGGGATTCAATGAGCAGTTCTTC	CASSIEVLAGFNEQFF
TRBD2	.	TRBV4-3	TRBJ2-1	TGCGCCAGCAGCCAAGAACTAGCGGACTACAATGAGCAGTTCTTC	CASSQELADYNEQFF
.	.	TRBV21-1	TRBJ2-7	TGTGCCAGCAGAATGGGACAGGACTCAAGTGTGGGGCAGTACTTC	CASRMGQDSSVGQYF
TRBD1	once	TRBV6-5	TRBJ1-6	TGTGCCAGCAACCTCGACAGGGACCATAATTCACCCCTCCACTTT	CASNLDRDHNSPLHF
TRBD1	.	TRBV2	TRBJ1-1	TGTGCCAGCAGGGGGACAGCCATGAACACTGAAGCTTTCTTT	CASRGTAMNTEAFF
.	.	TRBV7-2	TRBJ2-7	TGTGCCAGCAGCTTAGCGCTAGTGGTGGCCTACGAGCAGTACTTC	CASSLALVVAYEQYF
TRBD2	.	TRBV15	TRBJ2-1	TGTGCCACCAGCAGAGATAGCGGGGAGCTCCGGCGTGAGCAGTTCTTC	CATSRDSGELRREQFF
.	.	TRBV12-5	TRBJ2-6	TGTGCTAGTGGTTTGACCGGGACTGGGGCCAACGTCCTGACTTTC	CASGLTGTGANVLTF
.	.	TRBV7-8	TRBJ1-1	TGTGCCAGCAGTCCCACCGGAGGGCCGCGGGCCCACACTGAAGCTTTCTTT	CASSPTGGPRAHTEAFF
TRBD1	.	TRBV28	TRBJ2-1	TGTGCCAGCAGCTCACAGGGGGTTCCAAATGAGCAGTTCTTC	CASSSQGVPNEQFF
TRBD1	.	TRBV7-3	TRBJ2-7	TGTGCCAGCAGCGCCTCCGGGACAGGGGGGCACGAGCAGTACTTC	CASSASGTGGHEQYF
TRBD1	.	TRBV10-3	TRBJ1-3	TGTGCCATCAGAAGACAGGGATGGGACACCATATATTTT	CAIRRQGWDTIYF
.	.	TRBV10-1	TRBJ2-7	TGCGCCAGCAGCGGACTGTCCTACGAGCAGTACTTC	CASSGLSYEQYF
TRBD1	.	TRBV28	TRBJ2-2	TGTGCCAGCAGTTTATCGGGCAGGGGGCCCACCGGGGAGCTGTTTTTT	CASSLSGRGPTGELFF
TRBD1	once	TRBV19	TRBJ2-6	TGTGCCAGTAAAATGGGGACAGGGTTATCTCAGGCCAACGTCCTGACTTTC	CASKMGTGLSQANVLTF
TRBD2	.	TRBV27	TRBJ2-1	TGTGCCAGCAGTTTATCAAAGGGACTAGCGGGGGGGGCTTCCTACAATGAGCAGTTCTTC	CASSLSKGLAGGASYNEQFF
.	.	TRBV7-6	TRBJ1-1	TGTGCCAGCAGCTTAGCCCACTTGGGGCGAATTGCTATGAACACTGAAGCTTTCTTT	CASSLAHLGRIAMNTEAFF
TRBD2	.	TRBV6-5	TRBJ2-7	TGTGCCAGCACCGGACTAGCGGGAGTGGGGGAGCAGTACTTC	CASTGLAGVGEQYF
TRBD1	.	TRBV19	TRBJ1-6	TGTGCCAGTAGTACCCCGGACAGGGGGTTTAATTCACCCCTCCACTTT	CASSTPDRGFNSPLHF
TRBD1	.	TRBV3-1/TRBV3-2	TRBJ1-2	TGTGCCAGCAGCCCAACAGGGGGGCGAGAGTTGGGCTACACCTTC	CASSPTGGRELGYTF
.	.	TRBV12-3/TRBV12-4	TRBJ1-2	TGTGCCAGCAGTTTAGCGCGGGGAGGCTACACCTTC	CASSLARGGYTF
TRBD1	.	TRBV19	TRBJ1-1	TGTGCCAGTAGTATCTCGCACAGGGGGGGTGAAGCTTTCTTT	CASSISHRGGEAFF
TRBD2	.	TRBV9	TRBJ2-5	TGTGCCAGCAGCGTCGGGACTAGCGGTTTACAAGAGACCCAGTACTTC	CASSVGTSGLQETQYF
.	.	TRBV30	TRBJ1-1	TGTGCCTGGAGTGTATGGGGGGAAAACACTGAAGCTTTCTTT	CAWSVWGENTEAFF
TRBD2	.	TRBV5-1	TRBJ2-1	TGCGCCAGCAGCCCGGGAGGGGTCCAGAGCTCCTACAATGAGCAGTTCTTC	CASSPGGVQSSYNEQFF
.	.	TRBV2	TRBJ2-3	TGTGCCAGCAGTCTGACACGAGATACGCAGTATTTT	CASSLTRDTQYF
TRBD2	.	TRBV2	TRBJ2-1	TGTGCCAGCAGAGCCGGGACTAGCGGCGATGAGCAGTTCTTC	CASRAGTSGDEQFF
.	.	TRBV3-1/TRBV3-2	TRBJ1-2	TGTGCCAGCAGTCAGCGGGGAGGAAACTATGGCTACACCTTC	CASSQRGGNYGYTF
.	few	TRBV2	TRBJ1-3	TGTGCCTCAACCAGGGATCTCTCTGGAAACACCATATATTTT	CASTRDLSGNTIYF
TRBD1	.	TRBV7-9	TRBJ2-5	TGTGCCAGCAGCCGCCCGACAGGGGGCTTCGAGACCCAGTACTTC	CASSRPTGGFETQYF
TRBD2	.	TRBV7-9	TRBJ2-7	TGTGCCAGCAGCCGTAGCGGGTTCTACGAGCAGTACTTC	CASSRSGFYEQYF
.	.	TRBV7-9	TRBJ2-3	TGTGCCAGCAGCTTAAGAGACAGGGATACGCAGTATTTT	CASSLRDRDTQYF
.	.	TRBV9	TRBJ1-6	TGTGCCAGCAGCTCCGGAACCAGCGATTCACCCCTCCACTTT	CASSSGTSDSPLHF
.	.	TRBV27	TRBJ2-7	TGTGCAACAAGACAGATAACATTTCCCTACGAGCAGTACTTC	CATRQITFPYEQYF
TRBD1	.	TRBV30	TRBJ1-4	TGTGCCTGGAGGATACAGGGGGCGAGTGAAAAACTGTTTTTT	CAWRIQGASEKLFF
.	.	TRBV9	TRBJ2-3	TGTGCCAGCAGCGTAGCTCTTGGTGGGGCCCAGCGGCAGTATTTT	CASSVALGGAQRQYF
.	.	TRBV6-4	TRBJ2-6	TGTGCCAGCAGTGACTCCATCTCTGGGGCCAACGTCCTGACTTTC	CASSDSISGANVLTF
TRBD1	.	TRBV5-4	TRBJ2-7	TGTGCCAGCAGCTCGCCGGACAGGTCCACCTACGAGCAGTACTTC	CASSSPDRSTYEQYF
.	.	TRBV11-2	TRBJ2-3	TGTGCCAGCAGCTTGAGAGATACGCAGTATTTT	CASSLRDTQYF
TRBD2	.	TRBV9	TRBJ2-5	TGTGCCAGCAGTGGTCCCCTGCGACTAGCGGATCAAGAGACCCAGTACTTC	CASSGPLRLADQETQYF
.	few	TRBV28	TRBJ2-6	TGTGCCAGCAGTTTGGGGGGGGCTCGGGCCAACGTCCTGACTTTC	CASSLGGARANVLTF